What follows are 14 T cell receptor beta chains derived from one specimen sequenced in a study of OX40 agonist ivuxolimab in advanced cancers. TCRdb's copy holds only in-frame clones and misses some; the assay was immunoSEQ multiplex PCR. The sample lists tens of thousands of clones; around 90% were seen once. The specimen was CD4+ or CD8+ T cells sorted from blood, collected in a trial of the OX40 agonist ivuxolimab. The receptors come from an adult with an advanced solid tumor such as melanoma, head and neck, liver or kidney cancer.

The chain has TRBV4-2 and TRBJ1-3; maybe TRBD1 (5 bases). CDR3 length equals 18 residues. V dropped 0 bases and J dropped 6 bases, with 21 bases sitting between them. Looked up from germline, CDR1 is LGHNA and CDR2 is YNFKEQ. The CDR3 sequence is CASSQDGILGEVENTIYF. CDR3 DNA sequence: TGTGCCAGCAGCCAAGATGGCATCTTAGGGGAGGTTGAAAACACCATATATTTT.

This clone was detected only a few times. The V and J genes are TRBV9 and TRBJ2-1; the match to TRBD1 covers 9 bases. Trimming at V came to 0 bases and at J to 8 bases, leaving 3 bases not matched to a gene. The CDR3 sequence is 14 residues long. Germline lookup yields CDR1 SGDLS and CDR2 YYNGEE. The CDR3: CASSVVTGGDEQFF. The CDR3 bases are TGTGCCAGCAGCGTAGTTACAGGGGGCGATGAGCAGTTCTTC.

CDR3 loop: CASSFRWNTEAFF. The CDR3 coding sequence is TGCGCCAGCAGCTTCCGGTGGAACACTGAAGCTTTCTTT. The rearrangement links TRBV5-1 to TRBJ1-1; D unresolved. V lost 2 bases, J lost 1 base, and 6 bases lay in between. The CDR3 is 13 amino acids. Germline V gene sequence: CDR1 SGHRS, CDR2 YFSETQ.

The rearrangement uses TRBV6-5 and TRBJ1-3; D might be TRBD1 (5 bases). The V gene lost 4 bases and the J gene lost 3 bases, with 10 bases spanning the gap. This CDR3 contains 14 residues. The germline gives CDR1 MNHEY, CDR2 SVGAGI. CDR3 in DNA: TGTGCCAGCAGTTGGGACGGCAGTGGAAACACCATATATTTT. It encodes CASSWDGSGNTIYF.

This sequence joins TRBV5-6 and TRBJ1-1, with unresolved D. This CDR3 is 13 amino acids long. The ends were cut back, 0 bases at V and 8 bases at J, with 11 bases in the middle. Per the germline V gene, CDR1 is SGHDT and CDR2 is YYEEEE. The DNA of the CDR3 is TGTGCCAGCAGCTTGGGCGTGGGGAGGGAAGCTTTCTTT. This sequence encodes CASSLGVGREAFF.

The rearrangement joins TRBV28 to TRBJ2-5, with TRBD2 identical over 10 bases. Trimming at V came to 10 bases and at J to 5 bases, leaving 7 bases not matched to a gene. The CDR3 sequence is 13 residues long. The germline V gene encodes CDR1 MDHEN and CDR2 SYDVKM. CDR3 in amino acids: CATIAGGPETQYF. CDR3 bases: TGTGCCACGATAGCGGGGGGCCCCGAGACCCAGTACTTC. The full variable domain, rest sourced from reference TRBV28 and TRBJ2-5, is DVKVTQSSRYLVKRTGEKVFLECVQDMDHENMFWYRQDPGLGLRLIYFSYDVKMKEKGDIPEGYSVSREKKERFSLILESASTNQTSMYLCATIAGGPETQYFGPGTRLLVL.

The rearrangement uses TRBV7-9 and TRBJ1-2; 7 nucleotides match TRBD1. Germline CDR1 is SEHNR and CDR2 is FQNEAQ (reference sequence). The CDR3 is 15 amino acids. V was pared by 1 base and J by 3 bases, with 5 bases of the junction left unmatched. CDR3 amino acids: CASSLESGGDYGYTF. The CDR3 DNA follows: TGTGCCAGCAGCTTAGAGTCAGGGGGTGACTATGGCTACACCTTC. Based on the CDR3 plus reference TRBV7-9 and TRBJ1-2, the full variable domain is DTGVSQNPRHKITKRGQNVTFRCDPISEHNRLYWYRQTLGQGPEFLTYFQNEAQLEKSRLLSDRFSAERPKGSFSTLEIQRTEQGDSAMYLCASSLESGGDYGYTFGSGTRLTVV.

The chain couples TRBV28 to TRBJ2-7, with D possibly TRBD1 on 5 matching bases. The CDR3 consists of 16 residues. V lost 8 bases and J 2 bases, leaving 22 bases between the germline ends. Germline V gene lookup returns CDR1 MDHEN and CDR2 SYDVKM. In nucleotides, the CDR3 is TGTGCCAGCGGGATAGGGATGCGGCTAGGGGCCTACGAGCAGTACTTC. Translated: CASGIGMRLGAYEQYF.

DNA for the CDR3: TGTGCCAGCAGCTTCCCTGACAGAGCGAACACCGGGGAGCTGTTTTTT. It encodes CASSFPDRANTGELFF. The chain couples TRBV7-8 to TRBJ2-2; tentative D call: TRBD1 (5 bases). Germline-derived CDR1 and CDR2 are SGHVS and FQNEAQ. V lost 3 bases and J 0 bases, leaving 11 bases between the germline ends. This CDR3 region has 16 residues.

CDR3 protein: CASSFSSLLDKGVYGYTF. For the CDR3, the DNA is TGTGCCAGCAGCTTCTCATCTTTGCTGGACAAGGGTGTCTATGGCTACACCTTC. The V gene is TRBV7-9, the J gene TRBJ1-2; maybe TRBD1 (5 bases). The CDR3 has 18 residues. The V and J ends lost 3 bases and 4 bases respectively, with 24 bases between them. Germline-derived CDR1 and CDR2 are SEHNR and FQNEAQ (reference sequence).

This chain joins TRBV28 and TRBJ2-2; TRBD1 agrees at 11 bases. This CDR3 spans 16 amino acids. Germline lookup yields CDR1 MDHEN and CDR2 SYDVKM. Trimming at V came to 6 bases and at J to 5 bases, leaving 8 bases not matched to a gene. DNA for the CDR3: TGTGCCAGCAGGCCCCGGACAGGGGGCGAAACCGGGGAGCTGTTTTTT. It is translated as CASRPRTGGETGELFF.

The V and J genes are TRBV6-5 and TRBJ2-7, with 11 bases aligning to TRBD2. The CDR3 is made up of 14 amino acids. J lost 3 bases, V lost 2 bases, and 0 bases had no gene match. From germline, CDR1 is MNHEY and CDR2 SVGAGI. The DNA of the CDR3 is TGTGCCAGCAGTTACGGGACTAGCGGCTACGAGCAGTACTTC. This sequence encodes CASSYGTSGYEQYF.

The J gene is TRBJ2-7, the V gene TRBV5-6; the D is unclear. The CDR3 spans 12 residues. V was pared by 4 bases and J by 5 bases, with 10 bases between. Germline CDR1 reads SGHDT; CDR2 reads YYEEEE. CDR3 loop: CASSVLVNEQYF. In DNA, the CDR3 is TGTGCCAGCAGCGTCCTTGTTAACGAGCAGTACTTC.

The rearrangement uses TRBV25-1 and TRBJ2-6; D gene unclear. Per germline, CDR1 MGHDK and CDR2 SYGVNS. The CDR3 is made up of 17 amino acids. V dropped 1 base and J dropped 0 bases, with 10 bases sitting between them. CDR3 sequence reads: CASSEFEPRSGANVLTF. The CDR3, as DNA: TGTGCCAGCAGTGAATTTGAGCCTCGCTCTGGGGCCAACGTCCTGACTTTC.